The clone carrying this T cell receptor (beta chain) has more than one count but fewer than ten. Antigen specificity is unknown. The data were taken from a study of blood T cells in healthy people across ages. Notes on the study in general: Significant beta diversity loss was already apparent by age about 39, declining roughly linearly. Investigators viewed diversity estimates from one million T cells as underestimates, the study reported. The study lacked donor CMV status, which possibly confounded expanded clonotype changes.

Every sample had a minimum of 6.5 million PBMCs isolated. The authors ran a second PCR of about 6 to 11 cycles using a sample-barcoded 5' primer and a J-beta primer mix. One entry per CDR3 protein, called by TCRdb with MiXCR from the 5' RACE reads. The sample consists of around 1,600,000 distinct CDR3 sequences, around 40% of them appearing once. Germline-derived CDR1 and CDR2 are DFQATT and SNEGSKA (reference sequence). The CDR3 totals 13 residues. This clonotype originated in a woman younger than 30 in good health. Specimen: blood. The J gene is TRBJ2-7, the V gene TRBV20-1, with 7 bases fitting TRBD2. The J call could be wrong; TRBJ2-5 is a better fit for the DNA end. The chain's CDR3 is CSASPAGVETQYF. The DNA for the CDR3 is TGCAGTGCTAGTCCCGCGGGAGTCGAGACCCAGTACTTC.